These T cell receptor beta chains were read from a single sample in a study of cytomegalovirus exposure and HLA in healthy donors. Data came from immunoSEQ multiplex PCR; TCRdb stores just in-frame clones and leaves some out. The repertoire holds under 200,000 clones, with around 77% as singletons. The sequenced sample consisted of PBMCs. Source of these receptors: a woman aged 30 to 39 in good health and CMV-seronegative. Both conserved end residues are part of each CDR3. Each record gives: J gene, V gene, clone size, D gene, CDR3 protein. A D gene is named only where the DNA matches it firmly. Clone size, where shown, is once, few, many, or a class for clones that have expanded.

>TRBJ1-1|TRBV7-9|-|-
CASSFTGNTEAFF
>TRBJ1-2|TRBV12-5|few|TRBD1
CASGLTLTGVNGYTF
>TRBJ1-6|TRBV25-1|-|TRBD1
CASSESTGGWSPLHF
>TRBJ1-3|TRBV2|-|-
CASSLSRSLSGNTIYF
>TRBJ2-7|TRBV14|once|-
CASSQARGLGEQYF
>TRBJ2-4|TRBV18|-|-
CASSPGTKDIQYF
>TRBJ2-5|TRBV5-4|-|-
CASSSERTATQYF
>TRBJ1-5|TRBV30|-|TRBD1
CAWTLKTGRNQPQHF
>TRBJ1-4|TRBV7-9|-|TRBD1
CASSPLGQGVGKLFF
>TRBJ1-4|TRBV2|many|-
CASSEHGGPNEKLFF
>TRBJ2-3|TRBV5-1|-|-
CASSLDQVTDTQYF
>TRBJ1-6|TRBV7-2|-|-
CASSFRGRDSPLHF
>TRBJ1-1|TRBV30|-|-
CAWSLYPQGGNTEAFF
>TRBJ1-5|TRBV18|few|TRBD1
CASQGQANQPQHF
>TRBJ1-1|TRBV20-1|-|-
CSAWSNTEAFF
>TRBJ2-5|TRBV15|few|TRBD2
CATSREWGTSQETQYF
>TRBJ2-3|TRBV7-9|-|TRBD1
CASDNRGSTDTQYF
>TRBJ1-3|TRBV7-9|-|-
CASSLVGSGNTIYF
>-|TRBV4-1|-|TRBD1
CASSNRQGDYEQYF
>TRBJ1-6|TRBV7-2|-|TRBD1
CASSRQRGAGGLSPLHF
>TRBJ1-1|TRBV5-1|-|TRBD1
CASSSGSVLTGGNTEAFF
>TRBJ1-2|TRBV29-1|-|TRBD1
CSARTGDNYGYTF
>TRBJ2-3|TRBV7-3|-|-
CASSMDRLDTQYF
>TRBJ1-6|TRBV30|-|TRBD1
CAWSIGTGPNSPLHF
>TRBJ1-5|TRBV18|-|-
CASSRENQPQHF
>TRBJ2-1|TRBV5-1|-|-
CASSSGQHNEQFF
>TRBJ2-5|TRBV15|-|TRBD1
CATSRGTGGVGEEQYF
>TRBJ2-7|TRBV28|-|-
CASSLSDSYEQYF
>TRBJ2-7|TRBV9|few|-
CASSDGTSYEQYF